These 2 T cell receptor beta chains came from one sample sequenced in a study of low-dose radiotherapy and immunotherapy resistance in tumors. Noted time point: after trial treatment. Treatment of the sample: LDRT plus nivolumab, ipilimumab, low-dose cyclophosphamide and aspirin (RACIN trial). TRAV- and TRBV-specific primers, spanning alpha and beta chains, primed first-strand cDNA. With a V-primer adapter and a constant-region primer, TCRs were amplified for roughly 21 PCR cycles. TCRdb itself ran the reads through MiXCR, one entry per CDR3 protein. The table lists roughly 100,000 distinct CDR3 sequences, less than 25% of them singletons, with 10% to 15% in the top ten. This specimen was PBMCs, taken after low-dose radiotherapy plus immunotherapy. These receptors were collected from a female donor with ovarian cancer.

A note on this clonotype: This likely traces to a read error, being one base from a far larger clone. The conserved final phenylalanine or tryptophan is absent from the CDR3, which likely points to a read error. No DNA is shown, since the ends of the CDR3 on it are uncertain; the CDR3 is the one TCRdb lists. The V gene is TRBV1, the J gene TRBJ2-2; the table's TRBD1 call for D was not verified on the DNA. TRBV1 is a known pseudogene. From its first to its last residue, the CDR3 has 17 amino acids. This CDR3 reads CASSSTPSPTNTGELFS.

The table lists this clonotype with many counts. V gene TRBV20-1 combines with J gene TRBJ2-5; D might be TRBD1 (6 bases). Trimming took 4 bases from V and 2 from J, leaving 11 bases between them. The CDR3 sequence is 13 residues long. Germline V gene data show CDR1 as DFQATT and CDR2 as SNEGSKA (reference sequence). For the CDR3, the DNA is TGCAGTGCTATCAGGACAGAACAAGAGACCCAGTACTTC. It codes for CSAIRTEQETQYF.